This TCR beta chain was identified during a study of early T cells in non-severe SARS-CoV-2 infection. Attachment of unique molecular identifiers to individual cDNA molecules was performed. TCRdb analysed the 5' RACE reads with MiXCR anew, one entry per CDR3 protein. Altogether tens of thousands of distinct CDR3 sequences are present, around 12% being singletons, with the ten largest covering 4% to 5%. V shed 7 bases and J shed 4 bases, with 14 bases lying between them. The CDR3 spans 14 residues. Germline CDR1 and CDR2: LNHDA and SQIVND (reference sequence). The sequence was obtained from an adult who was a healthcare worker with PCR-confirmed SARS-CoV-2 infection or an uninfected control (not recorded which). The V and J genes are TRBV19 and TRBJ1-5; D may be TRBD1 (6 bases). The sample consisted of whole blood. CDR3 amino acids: CASTSGAWNQPQHF. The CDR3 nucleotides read TGTGCCAGTACTTCAGGGGCATGGAATCAGCCCCAGCATTTT.